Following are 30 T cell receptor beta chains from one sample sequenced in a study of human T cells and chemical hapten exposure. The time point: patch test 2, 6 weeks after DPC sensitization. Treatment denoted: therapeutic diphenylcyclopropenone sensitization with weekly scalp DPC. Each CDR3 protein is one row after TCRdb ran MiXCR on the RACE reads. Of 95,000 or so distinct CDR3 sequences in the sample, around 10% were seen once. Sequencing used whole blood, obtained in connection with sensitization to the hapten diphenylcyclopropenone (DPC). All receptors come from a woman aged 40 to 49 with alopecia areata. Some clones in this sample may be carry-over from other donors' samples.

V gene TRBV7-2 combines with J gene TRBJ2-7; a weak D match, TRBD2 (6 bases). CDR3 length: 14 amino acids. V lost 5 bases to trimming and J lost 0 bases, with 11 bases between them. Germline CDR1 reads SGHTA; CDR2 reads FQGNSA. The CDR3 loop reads CASSRDWISYEQYF. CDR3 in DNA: TGTGCCAGCAGCCGGGACTGGATCTCCTACGAGCAGTACTTC.

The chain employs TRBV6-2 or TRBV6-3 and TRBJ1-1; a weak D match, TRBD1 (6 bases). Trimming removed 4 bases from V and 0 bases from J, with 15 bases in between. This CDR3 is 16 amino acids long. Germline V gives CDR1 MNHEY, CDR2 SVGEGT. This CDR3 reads CASSSPRTDMNTEAFF. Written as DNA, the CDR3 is TGTGCCAGCAGTTCCCCTAGGACAGATATGAACACTGAAGCTTTCTTT.

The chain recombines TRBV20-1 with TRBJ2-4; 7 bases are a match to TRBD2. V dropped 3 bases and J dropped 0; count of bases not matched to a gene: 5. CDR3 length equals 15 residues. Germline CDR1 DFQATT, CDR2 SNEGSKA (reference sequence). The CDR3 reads CSASRLAVAKNIQYF. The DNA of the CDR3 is TGCAGTGCTAGTCGCCTAGCGGTAGCCAAAAACATTCAGTACTTC.

The CDR3 region is CAWRKGSGTGVREQFF. CDR3 nucleotides: TGTGCCTGGAGAAAAGGCTCCGGGACAGGGGTTAGAGAGCAGTTCTTC. The chain uses TRBV30 and TRBJ2-1, with 10 nucleotides matching TRBD1. CDR3 length: 16 amino acids. V gave up 3 bases and J gave up 10 bases; unmatched junction bases: 15. Germline lookup yields CDR1 GTSNPN and CDR2 SVGIG (reference sequence). The entire variable domain, with the rest obtained from reference TRBV30 and TRBJ2-1, is as follows: SQTIHQWPATLVQPVGSPLSLECTVEGTSNPNLYWYRQAAGRGLQLLFYSVGIGQISSEVPQNLSASRPQDRQFILSSKKLLLSDSGFYLCAWRKGSGTGVREQFFGPGTRLTVL.

DNA for the CDR3: TGTGCCAGCAGTTCGGCCTATGGCTACACCTTC. This codes for CASSSAYGYTF. The chain links TRBV28 to TRBJ1-2; no clear D. In germline, CDR1 is MDHEN, CDR2 SYDVKM. The CDR3 sequence is 11 residues long. The V and J ends lost 4 bases and 4 bases respectively, with 4 bases between them.

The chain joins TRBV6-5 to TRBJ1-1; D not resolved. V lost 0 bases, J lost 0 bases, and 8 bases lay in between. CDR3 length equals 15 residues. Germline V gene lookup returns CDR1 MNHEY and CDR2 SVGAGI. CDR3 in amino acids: CASSYSEGMNTEAFF. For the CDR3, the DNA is TGTGCCAGCAGTTACTCTGAGGGAATGAACACTGAAGCTTTCTTT.

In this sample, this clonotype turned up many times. CDR3 bases: TGCAGCGTCCTACCCCCGCGGGACTCAAGTCGGGCCGGGGAGCTGTTTTTT. Translating gives CSVLPPRDSSRAGELFF. The rearrangement joins TRBV29-1 to TRBJ2-2, with a possible D match to TRBD2 (6 bases). The germline gives CDR1 SQVTM, CDR2 ANQGSEA. Trimming took 6 bases from V and 6 from J, leaving 26 bases between them. The CDR3 loop spans 17 amino acids.

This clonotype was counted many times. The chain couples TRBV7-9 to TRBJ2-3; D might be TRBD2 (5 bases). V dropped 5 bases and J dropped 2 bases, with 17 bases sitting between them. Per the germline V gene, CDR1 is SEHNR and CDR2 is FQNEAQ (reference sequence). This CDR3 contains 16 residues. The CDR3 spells CASSPWTGKYTDTQYF. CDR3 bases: TGTGCCAGCAGCCCCTGGACTGGAAAGTACACAGATACGCAGTATTTT.

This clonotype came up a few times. Here the CDR3 DNA reads TGTGCCAGCACCGCCACTAGCGGGAGAAGGTCGGGAAATGAGCAGTTCTTC. Amino acids: CASTATSGRRSGNEQFF. The V gene is TRBV6-2 or TRBV6-3, the J gene TRBJ2-1, with 11 nucleotides matching TRBD2. The CDR3 length is 17 residues. After removal of 7 bases from V and 7 bases from J, the junction contained 15 bases not matched to a gene. The germline CDR1 and CDR2 sequences are MNHEY and SVGEGT.

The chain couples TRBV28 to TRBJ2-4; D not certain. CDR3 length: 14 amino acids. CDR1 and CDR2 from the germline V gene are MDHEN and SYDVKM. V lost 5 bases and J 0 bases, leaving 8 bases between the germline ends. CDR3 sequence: CASSGDLAKNIQYF. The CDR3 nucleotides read TGTGCCAGCAGTGGAGATCTAGCCAAAAACATTCAGTACTTC.

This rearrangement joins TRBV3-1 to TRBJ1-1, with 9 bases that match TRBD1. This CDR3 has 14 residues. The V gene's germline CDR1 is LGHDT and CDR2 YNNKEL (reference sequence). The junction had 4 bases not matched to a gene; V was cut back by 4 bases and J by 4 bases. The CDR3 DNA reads TGTGCCAGCAGCCGGCGGGACAGGGTCACTGAAGCTTTCTTT. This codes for CASSRRDRVTEAFF.

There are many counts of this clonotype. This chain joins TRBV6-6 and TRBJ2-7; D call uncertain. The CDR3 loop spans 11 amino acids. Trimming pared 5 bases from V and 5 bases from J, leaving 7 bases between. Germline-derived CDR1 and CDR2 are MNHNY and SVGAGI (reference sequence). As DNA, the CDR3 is TGTGCCAGCAGTGAACTGGACGAGCAGTACTTC. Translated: CASSELDEQYF.

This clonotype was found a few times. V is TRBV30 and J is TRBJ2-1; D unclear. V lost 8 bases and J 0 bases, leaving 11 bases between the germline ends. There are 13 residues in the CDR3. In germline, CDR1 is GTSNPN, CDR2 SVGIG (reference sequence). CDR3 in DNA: TGTGCCGGAACCCCGAGCTCCTACAATGAGCAGTTCTTC. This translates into CAGTPSSYNEQFF.

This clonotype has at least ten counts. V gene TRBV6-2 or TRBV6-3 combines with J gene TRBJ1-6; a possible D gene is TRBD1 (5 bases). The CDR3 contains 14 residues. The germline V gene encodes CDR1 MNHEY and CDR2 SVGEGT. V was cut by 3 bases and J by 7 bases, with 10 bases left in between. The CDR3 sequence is CASSYPGPNSPLHF. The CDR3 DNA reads TGTGCCAGCAGTTATCCAGGGCCGAATTCACCCCTCCACTTT.

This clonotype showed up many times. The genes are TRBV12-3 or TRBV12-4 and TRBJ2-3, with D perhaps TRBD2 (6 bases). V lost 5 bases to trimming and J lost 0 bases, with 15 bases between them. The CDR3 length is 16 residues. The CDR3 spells CASSAGTYPSTDTQYF. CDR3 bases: TGTGCCAGCAGTGCCGGGACTTATCCTAGCACAGATACGCAGTATTTT.

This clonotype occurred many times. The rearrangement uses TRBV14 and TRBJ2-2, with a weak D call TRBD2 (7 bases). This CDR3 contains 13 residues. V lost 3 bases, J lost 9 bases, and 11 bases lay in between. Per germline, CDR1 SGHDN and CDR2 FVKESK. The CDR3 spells CASSQGGPRELFF. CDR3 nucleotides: TGTGCCAGCAGCCAGGGGGGGCCGCGGGAGCTGTTTTTT. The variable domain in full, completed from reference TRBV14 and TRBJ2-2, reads EAGVTQFPSHSVIEKGQTVTLRCDPISGHDNLYWYRRVMGKEIKFLLHFVKESKQDESGMPNNRFLAERTGGTYSTLKVQPAELEDSGVYFCASSQGGPRELFFGEGSRLTVL.

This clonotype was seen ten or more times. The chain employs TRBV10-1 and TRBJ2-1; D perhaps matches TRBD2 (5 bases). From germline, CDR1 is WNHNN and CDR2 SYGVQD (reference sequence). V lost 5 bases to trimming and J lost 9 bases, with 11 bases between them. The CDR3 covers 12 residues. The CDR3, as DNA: TGCGCCAGCAGTCGGGGATCAAGTGAGCAGTTCTTC. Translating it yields CASSRGSSEQFF.

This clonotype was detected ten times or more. The CDR3 spells CASSQPGELTQNEQFF. The CDR3 DNA is TGTGCCAGCAGCCAACCTGGGGAATTAACACAGAATGAGCAGTTCTTC. The chain couples TRBV14 to TRBJ2-1; D gene unclear. This CDR3 is 16 amino acids long. Germline values: CDR1 SGHDN, CDR2 FVKESK. Trimming pared 2 bases from V and 7 bases from J, leaving 18 bases between. Variable domain in full (rest from reference TRBV14 and TRBJ2-1): EAGVTQFPSHSVIEKGQTVTLRCDPISGHDNLYWYRRVMGKEIKFLLHFVKESKQDESGMPNNRFLAERTGGTYSTLKVQPAELEDSGVYFCASSQPGELTQNEQFFGPGTRLTVL.

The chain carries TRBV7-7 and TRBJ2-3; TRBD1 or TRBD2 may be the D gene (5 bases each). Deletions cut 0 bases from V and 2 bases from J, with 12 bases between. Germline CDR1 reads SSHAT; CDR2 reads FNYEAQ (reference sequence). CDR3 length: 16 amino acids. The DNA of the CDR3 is TGTGCCAGCAGCTTAGCTGGCCACGGGGCCACAGATACGCAGTATTTT. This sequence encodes CASSLAGHGATDTQYF.

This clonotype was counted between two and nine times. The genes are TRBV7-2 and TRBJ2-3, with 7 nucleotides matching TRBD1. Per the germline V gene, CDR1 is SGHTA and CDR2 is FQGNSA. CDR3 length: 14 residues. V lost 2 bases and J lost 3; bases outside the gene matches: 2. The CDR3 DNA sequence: TGTGCCAGCAGCTTACAACAGGGGACAGATACGCAGTATTTT. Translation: CASSLQQGTDTQYF.

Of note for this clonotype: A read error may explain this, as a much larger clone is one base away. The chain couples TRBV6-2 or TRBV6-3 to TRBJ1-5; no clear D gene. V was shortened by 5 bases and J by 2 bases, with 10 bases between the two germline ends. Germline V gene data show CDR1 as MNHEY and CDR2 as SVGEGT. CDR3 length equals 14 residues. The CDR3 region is CASSRADRNQPQHF. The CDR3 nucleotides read TGTGCCAGCAGTCGGGCGGACCGCAATCAGCCCCAGCATTTT.

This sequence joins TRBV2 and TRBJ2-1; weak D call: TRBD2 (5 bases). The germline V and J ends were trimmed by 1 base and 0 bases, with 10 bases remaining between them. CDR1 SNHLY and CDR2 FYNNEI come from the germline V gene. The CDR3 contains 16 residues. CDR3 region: CASSEVTRSSYNEQFF. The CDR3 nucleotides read TGTGCCAGCAGTGAAGTTACTAGGAGCTCCTACAATGAGCAGTTCTTC.

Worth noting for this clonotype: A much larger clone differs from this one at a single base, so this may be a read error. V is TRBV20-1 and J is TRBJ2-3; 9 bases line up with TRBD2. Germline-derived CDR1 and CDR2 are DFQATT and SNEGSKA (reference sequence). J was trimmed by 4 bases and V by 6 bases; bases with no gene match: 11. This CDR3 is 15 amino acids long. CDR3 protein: CSATGSSGTSDTQYF. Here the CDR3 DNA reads TGCAGTGCCACCGGGTCTAGCGGGACCTCAGATACGCAGTATTTT.

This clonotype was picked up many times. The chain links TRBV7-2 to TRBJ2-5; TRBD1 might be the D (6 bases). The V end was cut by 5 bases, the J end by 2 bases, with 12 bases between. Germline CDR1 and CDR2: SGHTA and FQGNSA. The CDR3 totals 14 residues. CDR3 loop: CASSLRTAQETQYF. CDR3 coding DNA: TGTGCCAGCAGCCTGCGGACAGCACAAGAGACCCAGTACTTC.

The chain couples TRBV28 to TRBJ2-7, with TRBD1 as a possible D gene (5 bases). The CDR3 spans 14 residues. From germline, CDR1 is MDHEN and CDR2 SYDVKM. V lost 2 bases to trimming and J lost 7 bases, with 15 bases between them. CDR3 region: CASSLGARTVEQYF. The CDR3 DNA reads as TGTGCCAGCAGTTTAGGGGCCCGGACCGTGGAGCAGTACTTC.

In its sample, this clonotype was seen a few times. The CDR3 sequence is CASSLEVSDNEQFF. The DNA for the CDR3 is TGTGCCAGCAGCTTAGAAGTCTCGGACAATGAGCAGTTCTTC. The V and J genes are TRBV7-7 and TRBJ2-1; D is uncertain. Germline V CDR1 and CDR2: SSHAT, FNYEAQ (reference sequence). This CDR3 has 14 residues. V lost 1 base and J lost 5, with 9 bases in between.

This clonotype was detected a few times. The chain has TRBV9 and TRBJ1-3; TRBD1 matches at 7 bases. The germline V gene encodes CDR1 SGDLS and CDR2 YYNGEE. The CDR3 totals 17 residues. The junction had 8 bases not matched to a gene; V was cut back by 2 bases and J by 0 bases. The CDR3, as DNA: TGTGCCAGCAGCGTGTACGACAGGGCGTCCTCTGGAAACACCATATATTTT. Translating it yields CASSVYDRASSGNTIYF.

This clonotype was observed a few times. The CDR3 protein is CASSPSGVANTGELFF. The CDR3 region has the DNA TGTGCCAGCAGCCCCTCGGGGGTTGCGAACACCGGGGAGCTGTTTTTT. V and J are TRBV11-2 and TRBJ2-2, with a tentative D call TRBD2 (6 bases). The V gene's germline CDR1 is SGHAT and CDR2 FQNNGV. Trimming removed 5 bases at V and 0 bases at J, with 13 bases between. The CDR3 length is 16 residues.

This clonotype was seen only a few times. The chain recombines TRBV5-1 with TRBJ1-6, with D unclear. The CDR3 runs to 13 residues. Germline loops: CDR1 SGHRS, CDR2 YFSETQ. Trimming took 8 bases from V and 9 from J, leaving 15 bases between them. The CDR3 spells CASSAVDSSPLHF. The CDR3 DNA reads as TGCGCCAGTTCGGCCGTTGATAGTTCACCCCTCCACTTT.

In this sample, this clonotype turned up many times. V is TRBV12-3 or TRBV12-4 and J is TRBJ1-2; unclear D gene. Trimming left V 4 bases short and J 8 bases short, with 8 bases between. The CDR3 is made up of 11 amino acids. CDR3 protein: CASSWEGGYTF. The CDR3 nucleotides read TGTGCCAGCAGTTGGGAGGGCGGCTACACCTTC.